The text below deals with one TCR beta chain. This sample stems from a study of T and B cells in COVID-19 patients. Multiplex PCR with BIOMED2 TRB-A/B primer pools amplified TRB rearrangements. Each CDR3 protein is one row after TCRdb ran MiXCR on the multiplex PCR reads. The sample lists under 7,000 distinct CDR3 sequences; about a third were seen once. The CDR3 runs to 13 residues. V dropped 3 bases and J dropped 5 bases, with 8 bases sitting between them. Germline lookup yields CDR1 KGHSH and CDR2 LQKENI. TRB was amplified from roughly 250-500 ng of blood genomic DNA. Sequences were obtained from blood. The receptor was derived from a human donor with active COVID-19. This sequence joins TRBV18 and TRBJ2-4, with D perhaps TRBD2 (7 bases). CDR3 DNA: TGTGCCAGCTCACCGGGGGGGCAAAACATTCAGTACTTC. Protein sequence: CASSPGGQNIQYF.